This T cell receptor beta chain originates from a study of cytomegalovirus exposure and HLA in healthy donors. Whole-study context: Unique TCRs from HLA-typed donors, roughly 87 million of them, were held in an early data release. Findings and limits, study-wide: In a later analysis, productive TCRs from donors in an Asian-associated ancestry cluster reportedly carried fewer N-insertions than the cohort mean. Being indistinguishable, some V segments were excluded, TRBV6-2 and TRBV6-3 among them.

The PCR employed 60 Vbeta primers together with 13 Jbeta primers. This table comes from immunoSEQ multiplex PCR, and its TCRdb copy is limited to in-frame clones, with some not included. Among under 200,000 clones listed, roughly 13% were seen once. A few counts support this clone. Its antigen is currently unknown. Germline CDR1 is SNHLY and CDR2 is FYNNEI. Germline trimming cut 8 bases from V and 9 bases from J; bases unmatched to any gene: 8. The CDR3 is made up of 13 amino acids. The V and J genes are TRBV2 and TRBJ1-5; 9 bases align to TRBD1. This clonotype was obtained from a man between 50 and 59 years old in good health and CMV-seropositive. Sequenced: PBMCs. The CDR3 coding sequence is TGTGCCAGCCTCAGACAGGGGGGTTGGCCCCAGCATTTT. Amino acids: CASLRQGGWPQHF.